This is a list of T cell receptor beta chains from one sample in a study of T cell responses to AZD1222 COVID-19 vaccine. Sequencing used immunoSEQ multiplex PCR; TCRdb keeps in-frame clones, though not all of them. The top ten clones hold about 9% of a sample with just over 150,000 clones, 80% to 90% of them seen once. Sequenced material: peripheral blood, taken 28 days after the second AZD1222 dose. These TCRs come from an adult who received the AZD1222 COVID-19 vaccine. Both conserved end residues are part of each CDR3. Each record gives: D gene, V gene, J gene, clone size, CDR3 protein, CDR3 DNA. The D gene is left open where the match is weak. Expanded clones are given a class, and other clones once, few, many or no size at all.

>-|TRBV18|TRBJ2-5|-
CASSPLQGKETQYF
TGTGCCAGCTCACCACTTCAGGGGAAGGAGACCCAGTACTTC
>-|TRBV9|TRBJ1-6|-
CASSDHRANNSPLHF
TGTGCCAGCAGCGACCACAGGGCCAATAATTCACCCCTCCACTTT
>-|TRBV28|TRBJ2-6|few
CASSLIAGANVLTF
TGTGCCAGCAGTTTAATCGCTGGGGCCAACGTCCTGACTTTC
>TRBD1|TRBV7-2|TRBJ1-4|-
CASSLSAGTGGEKLFF
TGTGCCAGCAGCTTATCGGCAGGGACAGGGGGCGAAAAACTGTTTTTT
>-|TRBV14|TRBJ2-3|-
CASSQVPTHTQYF
TGTGCCAGCAGCCAAGTACCTACCCATACGCAGTATTTT
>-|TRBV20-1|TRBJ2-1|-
CSAEYNEQFF
TGCAGTGCTGAATACAATGAGCAGTTCTTC
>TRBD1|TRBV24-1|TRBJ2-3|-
CATSEPGTGGYPTDTQYF
TGTGCCACCAGTGAGCCCGGGACAGGGGGCTATCCCACAGATACGCAGTATTTT
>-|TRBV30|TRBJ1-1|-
CAWSVPGGMTEAFF
TGTGCCTGGAGTGTACCGGGCGGGATGACTGAAGCTTTCTTT
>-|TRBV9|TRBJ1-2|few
CASSVAFSAYYGYTF
TGTGCCAGCAGCGTAGCTTTCAGCGCTTACTATGGCTACACCTTC
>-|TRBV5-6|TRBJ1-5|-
CASSLVGGAQPQHF
TGTGCCAGCAGCTTGGTAGGGGGAGCTCAGCCCCAGCATTTT
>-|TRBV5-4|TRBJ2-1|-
CASSLALARSEQFF
TGTGCCAGCAGCTTGGCCCTAGCTAGGAGTGAGCAGTTCTTC
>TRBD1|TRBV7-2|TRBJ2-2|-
CASHPGQGTGELFF
TGTGCCTCCCACCCCGGACAGGGGACCGGGGAGCTGTTTTTT
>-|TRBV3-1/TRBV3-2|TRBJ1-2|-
CASSQEGTGGYTF
TGTGCCAGCAGCCAAGAGGGTACAGGCGGCTACACCTTC
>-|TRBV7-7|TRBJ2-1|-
CASSLGLPSSYNEQFF
TGTGCTAGCAGCTTAGGACTCCCGAGCTCCTACAATGAGCAGTTCTTC
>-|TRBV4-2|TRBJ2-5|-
CASSDRKETQYF
TGTGCCAGCAGCGATAGAAAAGAGACCCAGTACTTC
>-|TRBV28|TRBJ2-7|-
CAIEGRYEQYF
TGTGCAATTGAAGGGCGCTACGAGCAGTACTTC
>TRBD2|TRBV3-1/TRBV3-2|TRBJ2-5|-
CASSLRLAGGPGTQYF
TGTGCCAGCAGCCTCCGACTAGCGGGAGGGCCGGGCACCCAGTACTTC
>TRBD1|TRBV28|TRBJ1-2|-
CASSFLPGQYGYTF
TGTGCCAGCAGCTTCCTCCCGGGACAGTATGGCTACACCTTC
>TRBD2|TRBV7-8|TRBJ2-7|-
CASSSQLGLAATYEQYF
TGTGCCAGCAGCTCTCAGCTCGGACTAGCGGCCACCTACGAGCAGTACTTC
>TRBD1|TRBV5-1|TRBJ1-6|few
CASSSTGSNSPLHF
TGCGCCAGCAGCTCGACAGGGTCAAATTCACCCCTCCACTTT
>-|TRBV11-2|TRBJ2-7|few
CASTEAGVPVYEQYF
TGTGCCAGCACCGAGGCAGGCGTCCCGGTATACGAGCAGTACTTC
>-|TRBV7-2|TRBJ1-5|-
CASSFRQGWNQPQHF
TGTGCCAGCAGCTTTAGGCAGGGTTGGAATCAGCCCCAGCATTTT
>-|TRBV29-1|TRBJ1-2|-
CSVEDGILGYGYTF
TGCAGCGTTGAAGATGGGATCCTGGGCTATGGCTACACCTTC
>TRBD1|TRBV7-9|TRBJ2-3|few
CASSLLQGVFTDTQYF
TGTGCCAGCAGCTTACTGCAGGGGGTATTCACAGATACGCAGTATTTT
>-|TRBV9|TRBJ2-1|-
CASSRSTGRTYNEQFF
TGTGCCAGCAGTCGATCCACAGGGCGCACCTACAATGAGCAGTTCTTC
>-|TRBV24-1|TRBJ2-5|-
CATSDPGTPGETQYF
TGTGCCACCAGTGATCCAGGGACCCCGGGGGAGACCCAGTACTTC
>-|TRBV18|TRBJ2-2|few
CASSPVTGELFF
TGTGCCAGCTCACCGGTAACCGGGGAGCTGTTTTTT
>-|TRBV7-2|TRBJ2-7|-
CASSSGGGTTQYF
TGTGCCAGCAGCTCTGGTGGGGGCACTACGCAGTACTTC
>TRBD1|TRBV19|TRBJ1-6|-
CASSSGQEYNSPLHF
TGTGCCAGTAGCTCGGGACAGGAATATAATTCACCCCTCCACTTT
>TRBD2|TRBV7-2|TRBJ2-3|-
CASSSVGRARDTQYF
TGTGCCAGCAGCAGTGTCGGGAGGGCCCGAGATACGCAGTATTTT
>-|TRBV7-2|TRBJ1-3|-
CASSRDGRSGNTIYF
TGTGCCAGCAGCCGGGACGGTCGCTCTGGAAACACCATATATTTT
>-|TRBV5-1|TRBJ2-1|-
CASSLVANEQFF
TGCGCCAGCAGCCTTGTTGCCAATGAGCAGTTCTTC
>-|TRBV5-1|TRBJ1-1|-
CASSLGQASAYTEAFF
TGCGCCAGCAGCTTGGGGCAGGCCAGCGCGTACACTGAAGCTTTCTTT
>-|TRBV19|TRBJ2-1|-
CASSTLVLASSYNEQFF
TGTGCCAGTAGTACCCTCGTCCTGGCGAGCTCCTACAATGAGCAGTTCTTC
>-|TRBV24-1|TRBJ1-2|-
CATSDFREGYTF
TGTGCCACCAGTGATTTTCGGGAGGGCTACACCTTC
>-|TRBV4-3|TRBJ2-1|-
CASSQEGIYNEQFF
TGCGCCAGCAGCCAAGAAGGGATCTACAATGAGCAGTTCTTC
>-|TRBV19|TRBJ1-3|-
CASSIYKSSGNTIYF
TGTGCCAGTAGTATCTACAAGAGCTCTGGAAACACCATATATTTT
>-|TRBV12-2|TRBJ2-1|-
CASRLFKGLADNEQFF
TGTGCAAGTCGCTTATTTAAGGGACTAGCGGACAATGAGCAGTTCTTC
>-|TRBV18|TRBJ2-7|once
CASSQKQESYEQYF
TGTGCCAGCTCACAAAAACAGGAATCCTACGAGCAGTACTTC
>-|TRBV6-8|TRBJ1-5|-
CASSYSRSRGQPQHF
TGTGCCAGCAGTTACTCCCGTTCGCGGGGTCAGCCCCAGCATTTT
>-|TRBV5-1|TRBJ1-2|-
CASSLAGDKNYGYTF
TGCGCCAGCAGCTTGGCAGGAGATAAAAATTATGGCTACACCTTC
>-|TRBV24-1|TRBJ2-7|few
CATSDRQNEQYF
TGTGCCACCAGTGATAGGCAAAACGAGCAGTACTTC
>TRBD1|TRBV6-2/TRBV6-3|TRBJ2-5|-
CASSYRPYPGQGETQYF
TGTGCCAGCAGTTATCGGCCCTACCCCGGACAGGGAGAGACCCAGTACTTC
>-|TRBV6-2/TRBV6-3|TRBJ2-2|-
CASSYLGRTGELFF
TGTGCCAGCAGTTACCTCGGACGGACCGGGGAGCTGTTTTTT
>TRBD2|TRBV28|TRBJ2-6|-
CASSYSGTGANVLTF
TGTGCCAGCAGTTACAGCGGGACTGGGGCCAACGTCCTGACTTTC
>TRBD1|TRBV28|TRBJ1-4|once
CASSFDRVVEKLFF
TGTGCCAGCAGTTTTGACAGGGTAGTTGAAAAACTGTTTTTT
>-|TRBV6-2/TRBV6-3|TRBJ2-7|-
CASSYRAATYEQYF
TGTGCCAGCAGTTACCGGGCGGCTACCTACGAGCAGTACTTC
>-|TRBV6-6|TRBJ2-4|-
CASSNPAVAKNIQYF
TGTGCCAGCAGCAATCCGGCCGTAGCCAAAAACATTCAGTACTTC
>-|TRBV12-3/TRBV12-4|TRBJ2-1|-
CASSSPYNEQFF
TGTGCCAGCAGTTCACCTTACAATGAGCAGTTCTTC
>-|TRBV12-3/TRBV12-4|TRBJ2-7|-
CASSKRNRGEQYF
TGTGCCAGCAGCAAAAGGAACAGAGGGGAGCAGTACTTC
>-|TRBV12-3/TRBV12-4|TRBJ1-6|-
CASSLRGERPLHF
TGTGCCAGCAGTTTGAGGGGGGAGCGGCCCCTCCACTTT
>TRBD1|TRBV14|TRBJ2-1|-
CASSLVTGGRYNEQFF
TGTGCCAGCAGCCTTGTCACAGGGGGAAGATACAATGAGCAGTTCTTC
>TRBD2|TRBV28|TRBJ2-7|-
CATGGRLAGVNYEQYF
TGTGCCACTGGTGGGCGATTAGCGGGAGTTAACTACGAGCAGTACTTC